Listed here are 22 T cell receptor beta chains from one sample, sequenced in a study of T cells after yellow fever vaccination (dated by TCRdb to about 2019). In the paper's terms, the treatment or condition label means: live attenuated yellow fever vaccine strain. The protocol used for the library was 5' RACE. TCRdb names Illumina NovaSeq 6000 as the instrument used. Using fastp trimming at Q25 and MiXCR clonotype assembly, TCRdb reanalyzed the public sequencing data and kept in-frame beta chains. CDR3 protein sequences are deduplicated, and each keeps its most common genes and DNA. The sample table contains 400,000 or so distinct CDR3 sequences; only one count was recorded for over 15% of them. The ten largest account for 18% of the sample. Material: PBMCs, obtained before the yellow fever booster vaccination. All receptors derive from a man aged 18 to 29 who received the YFV17D yellow fever vaccine.

The V and J genes are TRBV5-1 and TRBJ2-3; D not certain. This CDR3 contains 12 residues. Trimming shortened V by 0 bases and J by 6 bases, and 5 bases separated the two germline ends. Per germline, CDR1 SGHRS and CDR2 YFSETQ. CDR3 loop: CASSLAKDTQYF. The CDR3 coding sequence is TGCGCCAGCAGCTTGGCGAAGGATACGCAGTATTTT.

This clonotype was counted at least ten times. V gene TRBV7-2 combines with J gene TRBJ2-1, with D possibly being TRBD1 (5 bases). Trimming shortened V by 3 bases and J by 9 bases, and 18 bases separated the two germline ends. This CDR3 has 15 residues. Germline V gene lookup returns CDR1 SGHTA and CDR2 FQGNSA. The DNA of the CDR3 is TGTGCCAGCAGCTTTCAACCGGACATCTATAGTGAGCAGTTCTTC. Encoded protein: CASSFQPDIYSEQFF.

The chain is built from TRBV15 and TRBJ2-5; D is unclear. V lost 3 bases to trimming and J lost 2 bases, with 10 bases between them. Germline lookup yields CDR1 LNHNV and CDR2 YYDKDF (reference sequence). This CDR3 has 14 residues. CDR3 amino acids: CATSSEVGQETQYF. As DNA, the CDR3 is TGTGCCACCAGCAGTGAAGTGGGACAAGAGACCCAGTACTTC.

The V gene is TRBV7-9, the J gene TRBJ2-5; tentatively, D is TRBD1 (5 bases). The CDR3 covers 14 residues. The ends were cut back, 2 bases at V and 1 base at J, with 8 bases in the middle. Germline V lookup: CDR1 SEHNR, CDR2 FQNEAQ (reference sequence). CDR3 DNA sequence: TGTGCCAGCAGCTTAAAAGGGGTCCAAGAGACCCAGTACTTC. Translating gives CASSLKGVQETQYF.

This clonotype was seen a few times. The rearrangement links TRBV5-1 to TRBJ1-3; perhaps TRBD1 as D (6 bases). Germline V gene sequence: CDR1 SGHRS, CDR2 YFSETQ. CDR3 size: 13 residues. V was clipped by 4 bases and J by 4 bases, with 9 bases between them. The CDR3 region has the DNA TGCGCCAGCAGCAGCGGGACAGGAAACACCATATATTTT. Protein: CASSSGTGNTIYF.

This clonotype appeared a few times. The rearrangement joins TRBV20-1 to TRBJ2-7; possible D gene TRBD1, 5 bases. The CDR3 is 13 amino acids. Deletions cut 6 bases from V and 0 bases from J, with 12 bases between. Germline CDR1 reads DFQATT; CDR2 reads SNEGSKA (reference sequence). CDR3 sequence reads: CSAETDSSYEQYF. The CDR3, as DNA: TGCAGTGCAGAGACAGATTCCTCCTACGAGCAGTACTTC.

The rearrangement joins TRBV6-6 to TRBJ1-4; the D is unclear. CDR1 and CDR2 from the germline V gene are MNHNY and SVGAGI (reference sequence). This CDR3 has 15 residues. V dropped 2 bases and J dropped 2 bases, with 9 bases sitting between them. The CDR3 nucleotides read TGTGCCAGCAGTTACGAGCAGACCACTAATGAAAAACTGTTTTTT. This codes for CASSYEQTTNEKLFF.

This clonotype was seen at least ten times. This rearrangement joins TRBV20-1 to TRBJ2-5; 10 positions match TRBD1. The CDR3 covers 14 residues. The germline gives CDR1 DFQATT, CDR2 SNEGSKA (reference sequence). V lost 6 bases and J lost 4; bases outside the gene matches: 8. CDR3 nucleotide sequence: TGCAGTGCCGACAGGGGGCGCGTGTCAGAGACCCAGTACTTC. Its translation is CSADRGRVSETQYF.

The gene calls are TRBV7-3 and TRBJ2-7, with D maybe TRBD1 (6 bases). Germline values: CDR1 SGHTA, CDR2 FQGTGA. There are 12 residues in the CDR3. V lost 6 bases and J 5 bases, leaving 11 bases between the germline ends. The CDR3 loop is CASRARTDEQYV. The CDR3 region has the DNA TGTGCCAGCAGAGCAAGGACAGACGAGCAGTACGTC.

The V call is TRBV27, the J call TRBJ2-3, with D perhaps TRBD1 (5 bases). Germline V gene sequence: CDR1 MNHEY, CDR2 SMNVEV (reference sequence). V was cut by 10 bases and J by 4 bases, with 12 bases left in between. The CDR3 runs 12 residues. The CDR3 loop is CAIRGRADTQYF. CDR3 in DNA: TGTGCCATTAGGGGCAGGGCAGATACGCAGTATTTT.

This chain joins TRBV5-1 and TRBJ2-5, with D maybe TRBD2 (6 bases). CDR3 size: 12 residues. Trimming removed 5 bases from V and 5 bases from J, with 10 bases in between. Germline loops: CDR1 SGHRS, CDR2 YFSETQ. The CDR3 sequence is CASREEGETQYF. The CDR3 nucleotides are TGCGCCAGCAGGGAGGAGGGCGAGACCCAGTACTTC.

The gene calls are TRBV20-1 and TRBJ2-1; a possible D gene is TRBD1 (6 bases). Germline V gene sequence: CDR1 DFQATT, CDR2 SNEGSKA (reference sequence). Trimming cost V 7 bases and J 7 bases, with 17 bases left between them. This CDR3 comprises 13 residues. The CDR3 here is CSVPGALLNEQFF. For the CDR3, the DNA is TGCAGTGTACCAGGGGCCCTCCTGAATGAGCAGTTCTTC.

This clonotype was seen a handful of times. V usage is TRBV5-1 and J usage is TRBJ1-2; 12 bases are shared with TRBD1. The CDR3 spans 16 residues. The trim removed 3 bases at V and 8 bases at J, leaving 11 bases unmatched. CDR1 is SGHRS and CDR2 is YFSETQ in the germline V gene. Written as DNA, the CDR3 is TGCGCCAGCAGCTCCAACCCGGGACAGGGGGCGATCGGCTACACCTTC. It is translated as CASSSNPGQGAIGYTF.

The V call is TRBV7-2, the J call TRBJ1-6; D gene unclear. The CDR3 is 13 amino acids. The V gene's germline CDR1 is SGHTA and CDR2 FQGNSA. The V and J ends lost 2 bases and 7 bases respectively, with 6 bases between them. The CDR3 sequence is CASSLRRNSPLHF. The CDR3 region has the DNA TGTGCCAGCAGCTTAAGGAGAAATTCACCCCTCCACTTT.

The V and J genes are TRBV20-1 and TRBJ2-1, with 7 bases lining up with TRBD1. V lost 1 base to trimming and J lost 5 bases; unmatched junction nucleotides: 8. Germline-derived CDR1 and CDR2 are DFQATT and SNEGSKA (reference sequence). CDR3 length equals 15 residues. CDR3 sequence: CSARVGGPSNNEQFF. The CDR3 DNA reads as TGCAGTGCTAGAGTAGGGGGCCCCTCGAACAATGAGCAGTTCTTC.

The J gene is TRBJ2-7, the V gene TRBV27; a possible D gene is TRBD2 (5 bases). The V and J ends lost 5 bases and 7 bases respectively, with 15 bases between them. In germline, CDR1 is MNHEY, CDR2 SMNVEV (reference sequence). The CDR3 has 13 amino acids. The CDR3 DNA follows: TGTGCCAGCAGTCCCCCAGCGGTGGAGGAGCAGTACGTC. This gives the protein CASSPPAVEEQYV.

The rearrangement joins TRBV12-3 or TRBV12-4 to TRBJ2-2; D ambiguous. Trimming took 5 bases from V and 6 from J, leaving 16 bases between them. The CDR3 is 15 residues long. DNA of the CDR3: TGTGCCAGCAGTCTCCGGGCCCCAAATCCCGGGGAGCTGTTTTTT. Its protein is CASSLRAPNPGELFF.

The chain joins TRBV7-8 to TRBJ2-7, with D possibly being TRBD2 (5 bases). The CDR3 has 15 residues. V lost 7 bases, J lost 5 bases, and 21 bases lay in between. Looked up from germline, CDR1 is SGHVS and CDR2 is FQNEAQ. This CDR3 reads CASTPGFKGADEQYF. The CDR3 DNA reads as TGTGCCAGCACCCCAGGCTTTAAGGGAGCGGACGAGCAGTACTTC.

The genes are TRBV5-1 and TRBJ1-1; a possible D gene is TRBD1 (6 bases). From germline, CDR1 is SGHRS and CDR2 YFSETQ. V lost 0 bases and J lost 4, with 19 bases in between. The CDR3 length is 17 residues. The CDR3 coding sequence is TGCGCCAGCAGCTTGGCCATGGACAGCGCATATCGCACTGAAGCTTTCTTT. This encodes CASSLAMDSAYRTEAFF.

This clonotype was picked up many times. The V and J genes are TRBV7-2 and TRBJ2-3; TRBD2 aligns across 9 bases. V lost 3 bases, J lost 4 bases, and 8 bases stayed unmatched. The CDR3 is 16 amino acids. Germline assignment: CDR1 SGHTA and CDR2 FQGNSA. Here the CDR3 reads CASSFFASGVPDTQYF. The CDR3 nucleotides are TGTGCCAGCAGCTTCTTTGCTAGCGGGGTCCCAGATACGCAGTATTTT.

This clonotype was counted a few times. The chain has TRBV25-1 and TRBJ2-6; D is perhaps TRBD1 (5 bases). Looked up from germline, CDR1 is MGHDK and CDR2 is SYGVNS. With 2 bases removed from V and 2 bases from J, the gap between germline ends came to 13 bases. This CDR3 is built from 17 residues. The CDR3 loop reads CASSETPQGPGANVLTF. Here the CDR3 DNA reads TGTGCCAGCAGTGAAACTCCTCAGGGTCCTGGGGCCAACGTCCTGACTTTC.

The CDR3 sequence is CASSYRDTQYF. The CDR3 bases are TGTGCCAGCAGTTATAGGGATACGCAGTATTTT. This chain uses TRBV12-3 or TRBV12-4 with TRBJ2-3; D unclear. V was pared by 4 bases and J by 6 bases, with 5 bases between. The CDR3 contains 11 residues.